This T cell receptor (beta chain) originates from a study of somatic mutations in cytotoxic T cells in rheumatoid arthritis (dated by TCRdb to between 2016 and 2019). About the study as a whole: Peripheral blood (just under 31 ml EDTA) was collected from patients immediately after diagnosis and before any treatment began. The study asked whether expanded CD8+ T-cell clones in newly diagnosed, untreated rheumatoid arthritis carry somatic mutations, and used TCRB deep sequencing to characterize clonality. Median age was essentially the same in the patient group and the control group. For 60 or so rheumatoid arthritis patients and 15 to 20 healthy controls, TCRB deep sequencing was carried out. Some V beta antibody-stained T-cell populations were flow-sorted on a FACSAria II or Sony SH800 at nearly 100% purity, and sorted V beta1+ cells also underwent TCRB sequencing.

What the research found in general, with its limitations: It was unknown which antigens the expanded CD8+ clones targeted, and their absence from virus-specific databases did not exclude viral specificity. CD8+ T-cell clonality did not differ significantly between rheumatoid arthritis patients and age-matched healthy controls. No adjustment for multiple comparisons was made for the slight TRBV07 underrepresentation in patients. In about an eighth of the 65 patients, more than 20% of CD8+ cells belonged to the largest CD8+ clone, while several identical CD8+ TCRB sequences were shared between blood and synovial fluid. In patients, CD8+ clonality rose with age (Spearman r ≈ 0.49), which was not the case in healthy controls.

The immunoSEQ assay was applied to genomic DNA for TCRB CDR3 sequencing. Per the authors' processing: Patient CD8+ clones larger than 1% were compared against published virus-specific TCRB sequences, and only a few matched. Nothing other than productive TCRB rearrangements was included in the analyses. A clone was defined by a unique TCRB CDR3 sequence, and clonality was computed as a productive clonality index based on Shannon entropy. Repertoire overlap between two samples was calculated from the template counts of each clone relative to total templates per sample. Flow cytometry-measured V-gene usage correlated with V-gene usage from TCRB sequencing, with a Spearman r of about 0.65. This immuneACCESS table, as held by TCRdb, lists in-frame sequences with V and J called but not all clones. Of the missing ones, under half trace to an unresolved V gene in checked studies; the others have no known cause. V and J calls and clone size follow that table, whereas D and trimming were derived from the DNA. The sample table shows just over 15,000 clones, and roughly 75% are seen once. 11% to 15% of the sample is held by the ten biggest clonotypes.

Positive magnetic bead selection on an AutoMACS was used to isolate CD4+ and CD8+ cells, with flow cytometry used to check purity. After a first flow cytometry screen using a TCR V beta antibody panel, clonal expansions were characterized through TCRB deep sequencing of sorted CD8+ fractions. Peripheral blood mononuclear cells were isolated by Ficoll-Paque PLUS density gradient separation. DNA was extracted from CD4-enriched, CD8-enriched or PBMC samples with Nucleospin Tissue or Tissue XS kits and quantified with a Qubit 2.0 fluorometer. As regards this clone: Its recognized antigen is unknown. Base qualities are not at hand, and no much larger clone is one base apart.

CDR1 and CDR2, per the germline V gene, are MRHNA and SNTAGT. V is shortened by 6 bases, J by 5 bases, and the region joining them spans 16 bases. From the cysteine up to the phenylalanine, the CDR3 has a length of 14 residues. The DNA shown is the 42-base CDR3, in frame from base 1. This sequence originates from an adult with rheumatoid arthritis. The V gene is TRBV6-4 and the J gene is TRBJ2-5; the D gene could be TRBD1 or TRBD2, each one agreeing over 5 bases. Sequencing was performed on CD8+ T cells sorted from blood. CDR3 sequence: CASRHRVGTETQYF. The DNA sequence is TGTGCCAGCAGGCATCGGGTGGGGACGGAGACCCAGTACTTC.